The rows below give T cell receptor beta chains drawn from one sample of a study of T cell repertoires in cytomegalovirus infection. Which antigens these TCRs recognize remains unknown. TCRdb used MiXCR to reprocess the reads, holding one entry per CDR3 protein. The sample lists 46,000 or so distinct CDR3 sequences, 20% seen once, with around 18% in the top ten. Sequenced: PBMCs, sequenced either directly or after in vitro stimulation (not recorded which). These receptors came from a human donor in good health (CMV status not recorded). Some clones in this sample may be carry-over from other donors' samples. CDR3s include the opening cysteine and the closing phenylalanine or tryptophan. Size is omitted from some rows. Given values are once, few, many or a class for expanded clones.

size: -
V: TRBV5-1
J: TRBJ2-1
CDR3: CASSARSGASGNEQFF

size: many
V: TRBV7-9
J: TRBJ2-3
CDR3: CASSGAATDTQYF

size: many
V: TRBV7-2
J: TRBJ1-1
CDR3: CASSRTRDNTEAFF

size: many
V: TRBV7-2
J: TRBJ1-5
CDR3: CASSLEAYSNQPQHF

size: -
V: TRBV20-1
J: TRBJ2-7
CDR3: CSVGQGNYEQYF

size: few
V: TRBV23-1
J: TRBJ2-1
CDR3: CASGLRTSTFNEQFF

size: -
V: TRBV7-8
J: TRBJ2-3
CDR3: CASSRRTGEPTDTQYF

size: few
V: TRBV5-1
J: TRBJ1-2
CDR3: CASSADYYGYTF

size: few
V: TRBV18
J: TRBJ2-5
CDR3: CASSSTSGSVGTQYF

size: -
V: TRBV18
J: TRBJ1-5
CDR3: CASSPPGTGHNQPQHF

size: -
V: TRBV20-1
J: TRBJ1-4
CDR3: CSARADPSTNEKLFF

size: many
V: TRBV7-2
J: TRBJ2-7
CDR3: CASSLGTGTGWAYEQYF

size: few
V: TRBV11-2
J: TRBJ2-1
CDR3: CASSLAGNSYNEQFF

size: -
V: TRBV20-1
J: TRBJ2-1
CDR3: CRAKGGNEQFF